The sequence of this T cell receptor beta chain was determined in a study of CD8+ T cells in alopecia areata. Study observations and caveats: Many expanded lesional clones persisted in scalp and blood during tofacitinib treatment.

Extracted RNA was reverse transcribed into cDNA, the sequencing template. TCRdb keeps only in-frame clones here, not all; method: immunoSEQ multiplex PCR. The table lists approximately 220,000 clones, approximately 38% of them singletons, with roughly 0.5% in the top ten. The CDR3 sequence is 13 residues long. Germline V gives CDR1 SGHTA, CDR2 FQGTGA. Deletions cut 2 bases from V and 2 bases from J, with 7 bases between. Treatment indicated: oral pan-JAK inhibitor, 5-10 mg twice daily. Individuals with alopecia areata gave both lesional scalp punch biopsies and peripheral blood for collection. Comment on this clone: Antigen specificity is unknown.

The chain couples TRBV7-3 to TRBJ2-7; D possibly matches TRBD1 or TRBD2 (5 bases each). Sample: CD4+ T cells sorted from blood, taken at approximately week 34, from a patient treated with tofacitinib. The receptor's source is a human donor with alopecia areata. The CDR3 sequence: CASSLGGTYEQYF. Written as DNA, the CDR3 is TGTGCCAGCAGCTTAGGGGGTACCTACGAGCAGTACTTC.